Below, 28 T cell receptor beta chains from the same sample are listed, as sequenced in a study of Ad26.COV2.S vaccination and SARS-CoV-2 variants. The protocol was immunoSEQ multiplex PCR, while the TCRdb copy is restricted to in-frame clones and leaves out a portion. Of about 180,000 clones in the sample, around 88% were seen once. The sequenced sample was peripheral blood, obtained after recovery from COVID-19. These receptors originate from a human donor who had recovered from COVID-19.

This chain connects TRBV24-1 to TRBJ2-7; D remains unclear. V was clipped by 5 bases and J by 5 bases, with 3 bases between them. Germline CDR1 is KGHDR and CDR2 is SFDVKD. The CDR3 totals 10 residues. The CDR3 here is CATSVHEQYF. The CDR3 DNA follows: TGTGCCACCAGTGTCCACGAGCAGTACTTC.

The chain couples TRBV2 to TRBJ1-2, with D unresolved. Germline V gene data show CDR1 as SNHLY and CDR2 as FYNNEI. The CDR3 consists of 16 residues. V dropped 0 bases and J dropped 2 bases, with 13 bases sitting between them. The CDR3 coding sequence is TGTGCCAGCAGTGAAGCGAGATACAGTTCAAACTATGGCTACACCTTC. The encoded protein is CASSEARYSSNYGYTF.

Written as DNA, the CDR3 is TGTGCCAGCAGCTCCCCGGGACAGGGGTCTGGTGAGCAGTTCTTC. Its protein product is CASSSPGQGSGEQFF. The V and J genes are TRBV3-1 (or the pseudogene TRBV3-2) and TRBJ2-1; 10 bases fit TRBD1. The CDR3 is 15 residues long. V dropped 5 bases and J dropped 9; count of bases not matched to a gene: 10. The germline CDR1 and CDR2 sequences are LGHDT and YNNKEL (reference sequence).

V usage is TRBV27 and J usage is TRBJ2-3, with 9 bases identical to TRBD1. Germline CDR1 is MNHEY and CDR2 is SMNVEV (reference sequence). The CDR3 is made up of 15 amino acids. Unmatched junction bases numbered 9, after V lost 4 bases and J lost 7 bases. The CDR3 is CASSSPGQGDNTQYF. CDR3 in DNA: TGTGCCAGCAGTTCGCCGGGACAGGGTGATAATACGCAGTATTTT.

This sequence joins TRBV29-1 and TRBJ1-2; tentative D call: TRBD1 (6 bases). Germline V gives CDR1 SQVTM, CDR2 ANQGSEA. The CDR3 contains 13 residues. With 0 bases removed from V and 6 bases from J, the gap between germline ends came to 11 bases. DNA of the CDR3: TGCAGCGTTGAAGACAGGGGCACGGATGGCTACACCTTC. Its protein is CSVEDRGTDGYTF.

The chain is built from TRBV7-2 and TRBJ1-3; D may be TRBD1 (6 bases). Germline CDR1 SGHTA, CDR2 FQGNSA. The CDR3 length is 18 residues. V was pared by 1 base and J by 3 bases, with 19 bases between. CDR3 sequence reads: CASSLGWGLVHRGNTIYF. CDR3 bases: TGTGCCAGCAGCTTAGGATGGGGGCTTGTGCATCGTGGAAACACCATATATTTT. The whole variable domain, filled in from reference TRBV7-2 and TRBJ1-3, reads GAGVSQSPSNKVTEKGKDVELRCDPISGHTALYWYRQSLGQGLEFLIYFQGNSAPDKSGLPSDRFSAERTGGSVSTLTIQRTQQEDSAVYLCASSLGWGLVHRGNTIYFGEGSWLTVV.

The chain combines TRBV21-1 with TRBJ1-4. TRBV21-1 is annotated as a pseudogene. The length of the CDR3 is 16 residues. The CDR3 DNA reads TGTGCCAGCAGCAAAGGGTCGGCGGGGTTGAATGAAAAACTGTTTTTT. This gives the protein CASSKGSAGLNEKLFF.

The chain employs TRBV15 and TRBJ1-3, with D unresolved. CDR3 length: 15 residues. V gave up 1 base and J gave up 4 bases, with 11 bases separating them. The germline gives CDR1 LNHNV, CDR2 YYDKDF (reference sequence). The CDR3: CATSRGGGGGNTIYF. The CDR3 bases are TGTGCCACCAGCAGAGGAGGAGGCGGAGGAAACACCATATATTTT.

V gene TRBV11-2 combines with J gene TRBJ1-4; D is possibly TRBD1 (5 bases). Germline values: CDR1 SGHAT, CDR2 FQNNGV. V lost 6 bases and J lost 7, with 21 bases in between. This CDR3 has 16 amino acids. The CDR3 here is CASSSTGVWLIEKLFF. In DNA form, the CDR3 reads TGTGCCAGCAGTTCTACGGGGGTCTGGCTTATTGAAAAACTGTTTTTT.

The chain has TRBV10-3 and TRBJ1-2; D ambiguous. Germline V gene lookup returns CDR1 ENHRY and CDR2 SYGVKD. The CDR3 consists of 15 residues. V lost 8 bases, J lost 0 bases, and 16 bases lay in between. This CDR3 is CAIGGPGPTNYGYTF. CDR3 bases: TGTGCCATCGGAGGACCCGGGCCAACTAACTATGGCTACACCTTC.

This clone came up once. The chain recombines TRBV10-3 with TRBJ2-3, with a weak D call TRBD2 (6 bases). The CDR3 is 17 amino acids. Looked up from germline, CDR1 is ENHRY and CDR2 is SYGVKD. Trimming shortened V by 0 bases and J by 3 bases, and 16 bases separated the two germline ends. The CDR3 sequence is CAISESGSGDVTDTQYF. In DNA form, the CDR3 reads TGTGCCATCAGTGAGTCTGGTAGCGGAGATGTTACAGATACGCAGTATTTT.

This sequence joins TRBV28 and TRBJ2-1; tentative D call: TRBD2 (6 bases). This CDR3 has 13 amino acids. Germline CDR1 and CDR2: MDHEN and SYDVKM. V dropped 2 bases and J dropped 9 bases, with 11 bases sitting between them. The CDR3 sequence is CASSLPQGGEQFF. Here the CDR3 DNA reads TGTGCCAGCAGTTTACCCCAGGGAGGTGAGCAGTTCTTC.

The chain combines TRBV6-5 with TRBJ1-2, with D unclear. V dropped 7 bases and J dropped 5 bases, with 17 bases sitting between them. The CDR3 has 14 amino acids. Germline CDR1 and CDR2: MNHEY and SVGAGI. CDR3 loop: CASTSHGVRYGYTF. DNA for the CDR3: TGTGCCAGCACCTCCCACGGGGTAAGGTATGGCTACACCTTC.

The V gene is TRBV19, the J gene TRBJ2-1; 8 positions match TRBD1. CDR1 is LNHDA and CDR2 is SQIVND in the germline V gene (reference sequence). The CDR3 spans 15 residues. V shed 3 bases, J shed 6 bases, and the junction held 7 bases outside the gene matches. The CDR3 spells CASSIWGQVGNEQFF. CDR3 DNA: TGTGCCAGTAGTATCTGGGGACAGGTCGGCAATGAGCAGTTCTTC.

The V gene is TRBV13, the J gene TRBJ1-1, with D possibly TRBD1 on 5 matching bases. Trimming removed 8 bases from V and 1 base from J, with 17 bases in between. The CDR3 covers 15 residues. Germline V CDR1 and CDR2: PRHDT, FYEKMQ (reference sequence). The CDR3 loop is CASVWGGIGNTEAFF. The CDR3 DNA sequence: TGTGCCAGCGTTTGGGGGGGAATCGGGAACACTGAAGCTTTCTTT.

The gene calls are TRBV7-2 and TRBJ2-5, with a weak D call TRBD1 (7 bases). Trimming left V 5 bases short and J 7 bases short, with 23 bases between. The germline gives CDR1 SGHTA, CDR2 FQGNSA. The CDR3 runs 16 residues. CDR3 DNA: TGTGCCAGCAGCACACGGGGGACAGCTGGCGGGTGGACCCAGTACTTC. Translation: CASSTRGTAGGWTQYF.

This chain uses TRBV12-3 or TRBV12-4 with TRBJ2-1; 7 bases line up with TRBD2. The CDR3 consists of 13 residues. J gave up 6 bases and V 5 bases, and 4 bases lay outside the gene matches. The CDR3 sequence: CASSPGLPNEQFF. In DNA, the CDR3 is TGTGCCAGCAGTCCGGGACTACCCAATGAGCAGTTCTTC.

This clone occurred once. The rearrangement links TRBV9 to TRBJ1-2, with unresolved D. The ends were cut back, 0 bases at V and 2 bases at J, with 11 bases in the middle. The length of the CDR3 is 15 residues. Germline CDR1 reads SGDLS; CDR2 reads YYNGEE. In DNA, the CDR3 is TGTGCCAGCAGCGTAGGAGGGCTCGCCAACTATGGCTACACCTTC. Encoded protein: CASSVGGLANYGYTF.

The chain uses TRBV7-8 and TRBJ1-1; the D is unclear. Trimming cost V 5 bases and J 1 base, with 14 bases left between them. This CDR3 is built from 15 residues. Germline V gene lookup returns CDR1 SGHVS and CDR2 FQNEAQ. CDR3 coding DNA: TGTGCCAGCAGCCTATTAGGGTCCAGGAACACTGAAGCTTTCTTT. This sequence encodes CASSLLGSRNTEAFF.

The chain employs TRBV21-1 and TRBJ1-5; TRBD1 reflects the table's D call only, with no check against the DNA. TRBV21-1 is a pseudogene locus. The CDR3 is made up of 14 amino acids. The CDR3 DNA follows: TGTGCCAGCAGCAAATCAGGGGGCAATCAGCCCCAGCATTTT. Its protein is CASSKSGGNQPQHF.

The chain couples TRBV7-8 to TRBJ2-7; the D gene is possibly TRBD1 (6 bases). The CDR3 totals 13 residues. Germline loops: CDR1 SGHVS, CDR2 FQNEAQ. The V and J ends lost 5 bases and 0 bases respectively, with 8 bases between them. The CDR3 protein is CASSPRGSYEQYF. Written as DNA, the CDR3 is TGTGCCAGCAGCCCCAGGGGCTCCTACGAGCAGTACTTC. Full variable domain (remainder filled in from reference TRBV7-8 and TRBJ2-7): GAGVSQSPRYKVAKRGQDVALRCDPISGHVSLFWYQQALGQGPEFLTYFQNEAQLDKSGLPSDRFFAERPEGSVSTLKIQRTQQEDSAVYLCASSPRGSYEQYFGPGTRLTVT.

This rearrangement joins TRBV18 to TRBJ1-4, with D uncertain. This CDR3 is 15 amino acids long. V gave up 3 bases and J gave up 8 bases, with 16 bases separating them. From germline, CDR1 is KGHSH and CDR2 LQKENI. This chain's CDR3 is CASSPRPSIREKLFF. CDR3 nucleotides: TGTGCCAGCTCACCCCGTCCCTCCATTAGGGAAAAACTGTTTTTT.

DNA for the CDR3: TGTGCCAGCTCAGGACAGCATAACACTGAAGCTTTCTTT. This translates into CASSGQHNTEAFF. The chain couples TRBV18 to TRBJ1-1; D is perhaps TRBD1 (6 bases). This CDR3 region has 13 residues. Trimming removed 5 bases at V and 2 bases at J, with 9 bases between. Germline V lookup: CDR1 KGHSH, CDR2 LQKENI.

This chain links TRBV27 with TRBJ2-1; no clear D gene. The CDR3 totals 12 residues. Germline assignment: CDR1 MNHEY and CDR2 SMNVEV (reference sequence). Trimming left V 3 bases short and J 5 bases short, with 5 bases between. In nucleotides, the CDR3 is TGTGCCAGCAGTTTTCCCAACAATGAGCAGTTCTTC. Its protein is CASSFPNNEQFF.

The chain joins TRBV30 to TRBJ1-6; D uncertain. Trimming shortened V by 0 bases and J by 3 bases, and 6 bases separated the two germline ends. Looked up from germline, CDR1 is GTSNPN and CDR2 is SVGIG (reference sequence). The CDR3 runs to 14 residues. CDR3 DNA sequence: TGTGCCTGGAGTGTAGAGGACTATAATTCACCCCTCCACTTT. It yields the protein CAWSVEDYNSPLHF.

The genes are TRBV5-5 and TRBJ2-7; 7 bases map to TRBD1. Per germline, CDR1 SGHKS and CDR2 YYEKEE (reference sequence). J lost 2 bases, V lost 4 bases, and 6 bases had no gene match. The length of the CDR3 is 14 residues. CDR3: CASSPPGQPYEQYF. In DNA, the CDR3 is TGTGCCAGCAGCCCCCCGGGACAGCCCTACGAGCAGTACTTC.

The genes are TRBV3-1 (or the pseudogene TRBV3-2) and TRBJ2-3; 8 bases are shared with TRBD1. With 4 bases clipped from V and 0 bases from J, the junction kept 3 bases outside the gene matches. This CDR3 spans 15 amino acids. Germline V gives CDR1 LGHDT, CDR2 YNNKEL (reference sequence). The CDR3 nucleotides read TGTGCCAGCAGCCTTCGACAGGGGAGCACAGATACGCAGTATTTT. This codes for CASSLRQGSTDTQYF.

Only one count was recorded for this clone. The rearrangement joins TRBV13 to TRBJ2-7; a weak D match, TRBD2 (6 bases). In germline, CDR1 is PRHDT, CDR2 FYEKMQ (reference sequence). V gave up 8 bases and J gave up 0 bases, with 17 bases separating them. This CDR3 comprises 15 residues. The CDR3 region is CASAPGGASSYEQYF. The CDR3 nucleotides read TGTGCCAGCGCCCCGGGCGGGGCGAGCTCCTACGAGCAGTACTTC.